The rows below give T cell receptor beta chains drawn from one sample of a study of siplizumab effects on memory and regulatory T cells. Method: immunoSEQ multiplex PCR; TCRdb's copy keeps in-frame clones and lacks some. The top ten hold 1% to 1.5% of the sample, which has 90,000 to 130,000 clones, 80% to 95% seen once. The sample was CD4+ T cells sorted from blood. These TCRs come from a human donor in good health. Both conserved end residues are part of each CDR3. D genes are given only for firm matches. The size field is filled for only some rows; it gives once, few, many or a size class.

-	-	TRBV25-1	TRBJ2-5	TGTGCCAGCAGTGAGGCGGGACAGCAAGAGACCCAGTACTTC	CASSEAGQQETQYF
-	-	TRBV21-1	TRBJ2-3	TGTGCCAGCAGCAAAGAGGGCGGGGGGAGCACAGATACGCAGTATTTT	CASSKEGGGSTDTQYF
once	-	TRBV6-1	TRBJ2-7	TGTGCCAGCTGGTTGAACAGAGAGTACGAGCAGTACTTC	CASWLNREYEQYF
-	TRBD1	TRBV10-3	TRBJ2-7	TGTGGATGCGGGACAGGGGAGTCCTACGAGCAGTACTTC	CGCGTGESYEQYF
once	TRBD1	TRBV11-2	TRBJ1-4	TGTGCCAGCAGCGTCGCCGGGACAGGGAATGAAAAACTGTTTTTT	CASSVAGTGNEKLFF
-	-	TRBV11-3	TRBJ2-1	TGTGCCAGCAGCTCACAGGGAAGCTACAATGAGCAGTTCTTC	CASSSQGSYNEQFF
-	-	TRBV5-4	TRBJ2-5	TGTGCCAGCAGCTTGAGGACGGAACAAGAGACCCAGTACTTC	CASSLRTEQETQYF
-	-	TRBV20-1	TRBJ2-1	TGCAGTGCTAACGGAGACAATGAGCAGTTCTTC	CSANGDNEQFF
-	-	TRBV11-1	TRBJ2-3	TGTGCCAGCAGCTTAGCGCTCGGGATCACAGATACGCAGTATTTT	CASSLALGITDTQYF
-	-	TRBV6-4	TRBJ2-2	TGTGCCAGCAAGGACACTAACACCGGGGAGCTGTTTTTT	CASKDTNTGELFF
-	TRBD2	TRBV6-1	TRBJ2-1	TGTGCCAGCAGTCACGGGACTAGCGGAAACAATGAGCAGTTCTTC	CASSHGTSGNNEQFF
-	TRBD1	TRBV5-4	TRBJ1-2	TGTGCCAGCAGCGCGAACAGGGGAGCTAACTATGGCTACACCTTC	CASSANRGANYGYTF
-	TRBD2	TRBV5-1	TRBJ2-5	TGCGCCAGCAGCTCGGGACTAGCTGAAGAGACCCAGTACTTC	CASSSGLAEETQYF
-	-	TRBV14	TRBJ2-5	TGTGCCAGCAGCCAACTAACAGGGTTTGAAGAGACCCAGTACTTC	CASSQLTGFEETQYF
-	TRBD2	TRBV5-1	TRBJ2-1	TGCGCCAGCAGCTCCAGCGGGAGTGGGTACAATGAGCAGTTCTTC	CASSSSGSGYNEQFF
-	TRBD2	TRBV5-1	TRBJ2-3	TGCGCCAGCAGCGACCCCGGACTAGCGGGGGTAGATACGCAGTATTTT	CASSDPGLAGVDTQYF
-	TRBD1	TRBV5-1	TRBJ2-3	TGCGCCAGCAGCTCCGGACAGGGGGTAGATACGCAGTATTTT	CASSSGQGVDTQYF
-	TRBD1	TRBV18	TRBJ2-2	TGTGCCAGCTCACTAATGGACAGGGGAGGCACCGGGGAGCTGTTTTTT	CASSLMDRGGTGELFF
-	-	TRBV10-1	TRBJ2-3	TGCGCCAGCAGTGAGGCAGGCACAGATACGCAGTATTTT	CASSEAGTDTQYF
-	-	TRBV11-2	TRBJ2-1	TGTGCCAGCAGCTTAGACAGGGGCCATGACAATGAGCAGTTCTTC	CASSLDRGHDNEQFF
-	-	TRBV19	TRBJ2-3	TGTGCCAGTAGTATAGACGCCGGGTCAGATACGCAGTATTTT	CASSIDAGSDTQYF
-	TRBD1	TRBV5-1	TRBJ1-1	TGCGCCAGCAGCTGGGACAGCTTGAACACTGAAGCTTTCTTT	CASSWDSLNTEAFF
once	TRBD2	TRBV6-1	TRBJ2-1	TGTGCCAGCATGATTAGCGGGAAGGGTGAGCAGTTCTTC	CASMISGKGEQFF
-	-	TRBV7-9	TRBJ1-6	TGTGCCAGCAGCTTGGGGAGGAATCCTGTAAATTCACCCCTCCACTTT	CASSLGRNPVNSPLHF
-	-	TRBV5-1	TRBJ1-3	TGCGCCAGCAGCTTGGGACAGCCTAGCTCTGGAAACACCATATATTTT	CASSLGQPSSGNTIYF
-	TRBD1	TRBV2	TRBJ1-5	TGTGCCAGCGGGGGACAGCCTAGCAATCAGCCCCAGCATTTT	CASGGQPSNQPQHF
-	TRBD1	TRBV2	TRBJ2-5	TGTGCCAGAGACCTTGGGACAGGACGAGAGACCCAGTACTTC	CARDLGTGRETQYF
once	-	TRBV2	TRBJ2-1	TGTGCCAGCAGTGAATTGGGCAATGAGCAGTTCTTC	CASSELGNEQFF
-	-	TRBV5-1	TRBJ2-7	TGCGCCAGCAGCTTGGGGTTCGGGAAACCGTCCTCCTACGAGCAGTACTTC	CASSLGFGKPSSYEQYF
-	TRBD1	TRBV30	TRBJ1-4	TGTGCCCGGGAAACAGACAGGGCTGGGGAAAAACTGTTTTTT	CARETDRAGEKLFF
-	-	TRBV6-1	TRBJ2-3	TGTGCCAGCAGTGAATCTCTGAGTTCCACAGATACGCAGTATTTT	CASSESLSSTDTQYF
-	-	TRBV6-6	TRBJ1-1	TGTGCCAGCAGTGGGCAGGGGACGAACACTGAAGCTTTCTTT	CASSGQGTNTEAFF
few	-	TRBV7-2	TRBJ1-5	TGTGCCAGCAGCTTAGGACAGTATAGCAATCAGCCCCAGCATTTT	CASSLGQYSNQPQHF
-	TRBD2	TRBV4-1	TRBJ2-7	TGCGCCAGCAGCCAATCCCACCTAGCGGGGGCCCGCTACGAGCAGTACTTC	CASSQSHLAGARYEQYF
-	TRBD1	TRBV10-3	TRBJ1-2	TGTGCCATCTGGACAGGGGAAGGCTATGGCTACACCTTC	CAIWTGEGYGYTF
-	TRBD2	TRBV7-8	TRBJ2-1	TGTGCCAGCAGCTCCCCGTCGACTAGCGGGGGGGCAGATGAGCAGTTCTTC	CASSSPSTSGGADEQFF
-	-	TRBV19	TRBJ1-4	TGTGCCAGTAGTATAACGCTGACCGACTCTAATGAAAAACTGTTTTTT	CASSITLTDSNEKLFF
-	-	TRBV6-1	TRBJ1-2	TGTGCCAGCGCGCGGGAAGCCTATGGCTACACCTTC	CASAREAYGYTF
-	-	TRBV5-1	TRBJ2-7	TGCGCCAGCAGCTTGGTTGGGGGACCCGAGCAGTACTTC	CASSLVGGPEQYF
-	-	TRBV7-3	TRBJ2-3	TGTGCCAGCAGCCCCGGAGCTGGCACAGATACGCAGTATTTT	CASSPGAGTDTQYF